Listed below are T cell receptor beta chains from one sample, sequenced in a study of breast tumors, draining lymph nodes, adjacent tissues. TCRdb re-called the multiplex PCR reads through MiXCR, storing one row per CDR3 protein. The repertoire holds 15,000 to 20,000 distinct CDR3 sequences, with around 58% as singletons. Sequenced: tumor-adjacent breast tissue. The receptor source for this set is a female donor with breast cancer. Some clones in this sample may be carry-over from other donors' samples. The CDR3 runs from the conserved cysteine through the conserved F or W. A D gene is named only where the DNA matches it firmly. Size is omitted from some rows. Given values are once, few, many or a class for expanded clones.

>NA|TRBJ2-7|NA|TRBV6-6
CASSKLGQNEQYF
TGTGCCAGCAGTAAGCTGGGGCAGAACGAGCAGTACTTC
>NA|TRBJ2-1|NA|TRBV7-6
CASSLSAAYNEQFF
TGTGCCAGCAGCTTAAGTGCGGCATACAATGAGCAGTTCTTC
>NA|TRBJ2-3|TRBD2|TRBV13
CASSTLRTSGGAPPTDTQYF
TGTGCCAGCAGCACACTACGGACTAGCGGGGGGGCCCCCCCCACAGATACGCAGTATTTT
>NA|TRBJ1-3|NA|TRBV5-1
CASSLAVNSGNTIYF
TGCGCCAGCAGCTTGGCCGTAAACTCTGGAAACACCATATATTTT
>NA|TRBJ1-4|NA|TRBV6-1
CASSPIRMLANEKLFF
TGTGCCAGCAGCCCAATCAGAATGTTAGCTAATGAAAAACTGTTTTTT
>NA|TRBJ1-5|NA|TRBV2
CASCLGQQPQHF
TGTGCCAGCTGCCTGGGTCAACAGCCCCAGCATTTT
>NA|TRBJ2-1|NA|TRBV29-1
CSGSVIEQFF
TGCAGCGGCTCCGTCATTGAGCAGTTCTTC
>NA|TRBJ1-5|NA|TRBV11-2
CASSAQGNQPQHF
TGTGCCAGCAGCGCACAGGGCAATCAGCCCCAGCATTTT
>NA|TRBJ1-2|NA|TRBV19
CASSPRNYGYTF
TGTGCCAGTAGTCCCAGGAACTATGGCTACACCTTC
>NA|TRBJ2-1|TRBD2|TRBV5-1
CASSSYQGAGGNEQLF
TGCGCCAGCAGCTCCTATCAGGGAGCGGGGGGGAATGAGCAGTTGTTC
>NA|TRBJ2-7|TRBD1|TRBV11-2
CASSVGQGYSEQYF
TGTGCCAGCAGCGTGGGACAGGGTTACAGCGAGCAGTACTTC
>NA|TRBJ2-2|NA|TRBV16
CASSQQSPNTRELCF
TGTGCCAGCAGCCAGCAATCACCGAACACCAGGGAGCTGTGTTTT
>NA|TRBJ2-1|TRBD2|TRBV20-1
CSATSGPSGHEQFF
TGCAGTGCAACTAGCGGGCCCTCGGGCCATGAGCAGTTCTTC
>medium-sized|TRBJ2-3|TRBD2|TRBV7-8
CASSLVDGGGADTQYF
TGTGCCAGCAGCTTAGTTGACGGGGGGGGCGCAGATACGCAGTATTTT
>NA|TRBJ1-5|NA|TRBV6-5
CASSYTQGSNQPQHF
TGTGCCAGCAGTTACACACAGGGTAGCAATCAGCCCCAGCATTTT
>NA|TRBJ1-2|TRBD1|TRBV6-5
CASRAGTGRGGYTF
TGTGCCAGCAGGGCCGGGACAGGGAGGGGTGGCTACACCTTC
>NA|TRBJ1-2|NA|TRBV19
CASSSGTANYGYTF
TGTGCCAGTAGTTCCGGGACGGCAAACTATGGCTACACCTTC
>many|TRBJ2-5|TRBD2|TRBV7-9
CASRTSGGETQYF
TGTGCCAGCAGGACTAGCGGGGGAGAGACCCAGTACTTC
>medium-sized|TRBJ1-6|NA|TRBV7-8
CASSSTLRENSPLHF
TGTGCCAGCAGCTCGACTTTAAGGGAAAATTCACCCCTCCACTTT
>many|TRBJ2-1|NA|TRBV6-6
CASSPGPPSEQFF
TGTGCCAGCAGCCCCGGGCCCCCTTCGGAGCAGTTCTTC
>NA|TRBJ2-3|NA|TRBV2
CASRQATDTQYF
TGTGCCAGCAGGCAAGCTACAGATACGCAGTATTTT
>once|TRBJ1-6|NA|TRBV19
CASTDGQSNSPLHF
TGTGCCAGTACCGACGGACAGTCTAATTCACCCCTCCACTTT
>many|TRBJ2-1|TRBD2|TRBV5-6
CASSWARTSGGVSEQFF
TGTGCCAGCAGCTGGGCCAGGACTAGCGGGGGGGTATCTGAGCAGTTCTTC
>NA|TRBJ2-2|TRBD1|TRBV19
CASSVQGAGTGELFF
TGTGCCAGTAGTGTACAGGGGGCTGGCACCGGGGAGCTGTTTTTT
>many|TRBJ1-1|NA|TRBV18
CASSPQASNTEAFF
TGTGCCAGCTCACCACAGGCATCGAACACTGAAGCTTTCTTT
>few|TRBJ1-5|NA|TRBV9
CASSVEVPPQGRNQPQHF
TGTGCCAGCAGCGTAGAGGTCCCCCCACAGGGAAGGAATCAGCCCCAGCATTTT
>NA|TRBJ2-1|TRBD1|TRBV10-3
CATDRGPNEQFF
TGTGCCACCGACAGGGGGCCCAATGAGCAGTTCTTC
>few|TRBJ1-6|NA|TRBV4-2
CASSQDIAGVSPLHF
TGTGCCAGCAGCCAAGATATCGCAGGGGTTTCACCCCTCCACTTT
>many|TRBJ2-6|NA|TRBV20-1
CSANTGSSGANVLTF
TGCAGTGCCAATACAGGGAGCTCTGGGGCCAACGTCCTGACTTTC
>NA|TRBJ2-7|NA|TRBV20-1
CSARVPYEQYF
TGCAGTGCTAGAGTCCCCTACGAGCAGTACTTC
>NA|TRBJ1-5|NA|TRBV20-1
CSVSSGGASNQPQHF
TGCAGTGTCAGCTCTGGAGGGGCTAGCAATCAGCCCCAGCATTTT
>NA|TRBJ2-1|NA|TRBV11-2
CASSIRTASYNEQFF
TGTGCCAGCAGCATAAGGACGGCGTCCTACAATGAGCAGTTCTTC
>many|TRBJ1-4|TRBD1|TRBV11-2
CASSFRKGTGGEKLFF
TGTGCCAGCAGCTTTAGAAAAGGGACAGGGGGAGAAAAACTGTTTTTT
>few|TRBJ1-6|NA|TRBV7-9
CASSPLRF
TGTGCCAGCAGCCCCCTCCGCTTT
>NA|TRBJ2-3|TRBD1|TRBV24-1
CATSDWTGIVQYF
TGTGCCACCAGTGATTGGACAGGGATAGTGCAGTATTTT
>NA|TRBJ2-1|TRBD2|TRBV10-2
CASSARTLAGFEEQFF
TGCGCCAGCAGTGCGAGGACTCTAGCGGGCTTCGAGGAGCAGTTCTTC
>many|TRBJ2-3|NA|TRBV11-2
CASSPGQFTDTQYF
TGTGCCAGCAGCCCAGGACAGTTCACAGATACGCAGTATTTT
>many|TRBJ2-2|NA|TRBV9
CASSVENSPNTGELFF
TGTGCCAGCAGCGTAGAGAACAGTCCGAACACCGGGGAGCTGTTTTTT
>NA|TRBJ2-7|TRBD1|TRBV11-1
CASSALGRDSSYEQYF
TGTGCCAGCAGCGCACTGGGACGGGACAGCTCCTACGAGCAGTACTTC
>many|TRBJ1-1|NA|TRBV20-1
CSADGVGAEAFF
TGCAGTGCTGACGGGGTAGGAGCTGAAGCTTTCTTT
>NA|TRBJ1-4|TRBD1|TRBV7-9
CASSLWDRGRGNEKLFF
TGTGCCAGCAGCTTATGGGACAGGGGGCGCGGGAATGAAAAACTGTTTTTT
>NA|TRBJ1-3|TRBD1|TRBV15
CATSRDRASGNTIYF
TGTGCCACCAGCAGGGACAGGGCCTCTGGAAACACCATATATTTT
>once|TRBJ1-2|NA|TRBV9
CASSDYSYGYTF
TGTGCCAGCAGCGACTATTCCTATGGCTACACCTTC
>medium-sized|TRBJ1-4|NA|TRBV5-1
CASSSEGAGNEKLFF
TGCGCCAGCAGTTCCGAGGGCGCCGGTAATGAAAAACTGTTTTTT
>once|TRBJ1-5|NA|TRBV6-5
CASSYGTQNQPQHF
TGTGCCAGCAGTTACGGTACCCAGAATCAGCCCCAGCATTTT
>once|TRBJ1-4|NA|TRBV20-1
CSARAGRENEKLFF
TGCAGTGCTAGAGCAGGCAGGGAGAATGAAAAACTGTTTTTT
>NA|TRBJ2-7|NA|TRBV7-8
CASSLPLREQYF
TGTGCCAGCAGCTTACCACTCCGCGAGCAGTACTTC